This T cell receptor beta chain was obtained from a study of blood T cells in healthy people across ages. General study points: Any changes in expanded clonotypes were possibly confounded, as donor CMV status remained unknown.

As for this clonotype: Its antigen remains unknown.

Per germline, CDR1 DFQATT and CDR2 SNEGSKA (reference sequence). This CDR3 comprises 13 residues. A minimum of 5 micrograms of total RNA was extracted per sample. The second PCR ran roughly 6 to 11 cycles with a sample-barcoded 5' primer and J-beta primers. In TCRdb, the 5' RACE reads were re-called with MiXCR into one record per CDR3 protein. Among about 1.8 million distinct CDR3 sequences listed, approximately 50% were seen once. Sequencing was carried out using blood. This TCR derives from a woman aged 40 to 50 in good health. The J gene is TRBJ2-3, the V gene TRBV20-1; 9 bases line up with TRBD1. CDR3 nucleotide sequence: TGCAGCAGTACAGGGGGCGGTACAGATACGCAGTATTTT. Protein product: CSSTGGGTDTQYF.